The 25 T cell receptor beta chains listed next were all sequenced from one sample in a study of blood T cell repertoires in COVID-19. Data came from immunoSEQ multiplex PCR; TCRdb stores just in-frame clones and leaves some out. The table lists almost 250,000 clones, 75% to 90% of them singletons, with approximately 4.1% in the top ten. What was sequenced was PBMCs or T cells enriched from blood (not recorded which). Source of these receptors: a woman aged 30 to 39 who had recovered from COVID-19.

As DNA, the CDR3 is TGTGCCAGCAGTTTTTGGGGACTAGCGGGATTTTCGGGCTTTGTTTCGGTCGGGGAGCTGTTTTTT. Translating it yields CASSFWGLAGFSGFVSVGELFF. The J gene is TRBJ2-2, the V gene TRBV28, with 13 bases matching TRBD2. Germline V CDR1 and CDR2: MDHEN, SYDVKM. This CDR3 is 22 amino acids long. V shed 3 bases, J shed 7 bases, and the junction held 23 bases outside the gene matches.

The chain uses TRBV18 and TRBJ1-1, with D hard to call. Trimming took 3 bases from V and 0 from J, leaving 14 bases between them. The germline V gene encodes CDR1 KGHSH and CDR2 LQKENI. The CDR3 sequence is 16 residues long. The DNA of the CDR3 is TGTGCCAGCTCACCCAACAGCGGCAAGTTGAACACTGAAGCTTTCTTT. Residues: CASSPNSGKLNTEAFF.

The CDR3 DNA is TGTGCCAGCAGCCAAGTCCTCGGGACAGCGAACACTGAAGCTTTCTTT. This translates into CASSQVLGTANTEAFF. The V gene is TRBV3-1 (or the pseudogene TRBV3-2), the J gene TRBJ1-1; 7 bases are shared with TRBD1. The trim removed 1 base at V and 1 base at J, leaving 6 bases unmatched. This CDR3 is built from 16 residues. CDR1 LGHDT and CDR2 YNNKEL come from the germline V gene (reference sequence).

The genes are TRBV7-2 and TRBJ2-1; D perhaps matches TRBD2 (6 bases). V was trimmed by 7 bases and J by 0 bases, leaving 10 bases between them. The germline V gene encodes CDR1 SGHTA and CDR2 FQGNSA. The CDR3 has 14 residues. As DNA, the CDR3 is TGTGCCAGCAACATCGGGGGCTCCTACAATGAGCAGTTCTTC. This translates into CASNIGGSYNEQFF.

The V call is TRBV6-5, the J call TRBJ1-1, with D maybe TRBD1 (5 bases). CDR1 is MNHEY, CDR2 SVGAGI, per germline. V lost 8 bases, J lost 5 bases, and 15 bases lay in between. The CDR3 spans 13 residues. This chain's CDR3 is CASRFAGGTEAFF. As DNA, the CDR3 is TGTGCCAGCCGTTTCGCCGGGGGGACTGAAGCTTTCTTT.

The J gene is TRBJ1-2, the V gene TRBV10-2; D is perhaps TRBD1 (6 bases). There are 12 residues in the CDR3. V shed 6 bases and J shed 2 bases, with 7 bases lying between them. In germline, CDR1 is WSHSY, CDR2 SAAADI. CDR3 region: CASSTGNYGYTF. The DNA for the CDR3 is TGCGCCAGCAGCACAGGGAACTATGGCTACACCTTC.

This chain uses TRBV7-3 with TRBJ1-1; 7 bases map to TRBD1. CDR3 length: 15 amino acids. With 2 bases clipped from V and 4 bases from J, the junction kept 7 bases outside the gene matches. Germline loops: CDR1 SGHTA, CDR2 FQGTGA. The CDR3 DNA is TGTGCCAGCAGCTTAGGAGCCAGGGGGGTCACTGAAGCTTTCTTT. It codes for CASSLGARGVTEAFF.

The rearrangement uses TRBV2 and TRBJ1-4; 8 bases fit TRBD1. After removal of 7 bases from V and 8 bases from J, the junction contained 12 bases not matched to a gene. The CDR3 runs to 15 residues. Per germline, CDR1 SNHLY and CDR2 FYNNEI. CDR3 protein: CASKEGDRGREKLFF. CDR3 coding DNA: TGTGCCAGCAAGGAGGGAGACAGGGGCAGGGAAAAACTGTTTTTT.

This clone has a handful of counts. The gene calls are TRBV6-6 and TRBJ2-3, with 10 nucleotides matching TRBD2. The germline gives CDR1 MNHNY, CDR2 SVGAGI (reference sequence). This CDR3 contains 21 residues. Trimming at V came to 5 bases and at J to 0 bases, leaving 20 bases not matched to a gene. CDR3 bases: TGTGCCAGCAGTCAACCCACCGGGACTAGCGCCATTATGGAGAGCACAGATACGCAGTATTTT. It codes for CASSQPTGTSAIMESTDTQYF.

This chain connects TRBV6-5 to TRBJ1-2; 11 bases align to TRBD1. The CDR3 runs 15 residues. Germline trimming cut 2 bases from V and 6 bases from J; bases unmatched to any gene: 5. Germline CDR1 and CDR2: MNHEY and SVGAGI. The CDR3 coding sequence is TGTGCCAGCAGTTACGGGGGACAGGGGGTTAATGGCTACACCTTC. It is translated as CASSYGGQGVNGYTF.

The V and J genes are TRBV2 and TRBJ2-2; D perhaps matches TRBD2 (5 bases). Trimming pared 4 bases from V and 3 bases from J, leaving 9 bases between. The CDR3 covers 14 residues. Germline CDR1 reads SNHLY; CDR2 reads FYNNEI. Here the CDR3 DNA reads TGTGCCAGCAGTGGGGAGAGGGACACCGGGGAGCTGTTTTTT. This encodes CASSGERDTGELFF.

The chain couples TRBV6-6 to TRBJ1-2; D is unresolved. Trimming took 0 bases from V and 4 from J, leaving 12 bases between them. Germline loops: CDR1 MNHNY, CDR2 SVGAGI (reference sequence). The CDR3 length is 15 residues. The CDR3 reads CASSYSLAGSYGYTF. The CDR3 DNA reads as TGTGCCAGCAGTTACTCGTTGGCGGGCAGCTATGGCTACACCTTC.

The chain recombines TRBV11-3 with TRBJ2-1; D is undetermined. The CDR3 spans 15 residues. V gave up 0 bases and J gave up 6 bases, with 12 bases separating them. Germline values: CDR1 SGHNT, CDR2 YENEEA. The CDR3 region is CASSLDPARSNEQFF. Here the CDR3 DNA reads TGTGCCAGCAGCTTAGATCCAGCGCGGAGCAATGAGCAGTTCTTC.

This clone was seen once. The V call is TRBV30, the J call TRBJ2-7, with 7 bases fitting TRBD2. Germline loops: CDR1 GTSNPN, CDR2 SVGIG (reference sequence). Losses at the gene ends were 2 bases for V and 7 bases for J; bases not matched to a gene: 8. The CDR3 has 13 residues. The DNA for the CDR3 is TGTGCCTGGAGTAAATCCCTGGGGGGGGAGCAGTACTTC. As protein: CAWSKSLGGEQYF. Supplemented by reference TRBV30 and TRBJ2-7, the full variable domain reads SQTIHQWPATLVQPVGSPLSLECTVEGTSNPNLYWYRQAAGRGLQLLFYSVGIGQISSEVPQNLSASRPQDRQFILSSKKLLLSDSGFYLCAWSKSLGGEQYFGPGTRLTVT.

V is TRBV25-1 and J is TRBJ1-1; 7 nucleotides match TRBD1. V trimming: 4 bases; J trimming: 4 bases; junction bases outside the gene matches: 0. Looked up from germline, CDR1 is MGHDK and CDR2 is SYGVNS. This CDR3 has 12 amino acids. Here the CDR3 reads CASSAGGTEAFF. DNA of the CDR3: TGTGCCAGCAGTGCAGGGGGCACTGAAGCTTTCTTT.

CDR3 coding DNA: TGCGCCAGCAGGGGAGGGGTAGAGGATGGCTACACCTTC. As protein: CASRGGVEDGYTF. The chain recombines TRBV5-1 with TRBJ1-2, with TRBD1 as a possible D gene (5 bases). Germline CDR1 SGHRS, CDR2 YFSETQ. Trimming removed 5 bases from V and 6 bases from J, with 14 bases in between. CDR3 length: 13 amino acids.

The chain employs TRBV24-1 and TRBJ2-7; TRBD2 agrees at 9 bases. V gave up 2 bases and J gave up 7 bases; unmatched junction bases: 8. This CDR3 is built from 15 residues. Germline CDR1 and CDR2: KGHDR and SFDVKD. The CDR3 coding sequence is TGTGCCACCAGTGATTCGGCTAGCGGGGACCTAGAGCAGTACTTC. Protein: CATSDSASGDLEQYF.

The gene calls are TRBV3-1 (or the pseudogene TRBV3-2) and TRBJ2-7, with D possibly matching TRBD2 (7 bases). This CDR3 is 14 amino acids long. Per the germline V gene, CDR1 is LGHDT and CDR2 is YNNKEL (reference sequence). V was pared by 0 bases and J by 6 bases, with 12 bases between. DNA for the CDR3: TGTGCCAGCAGCCAAGATGGGGGCGGGAGCGAGCAGTACTTC. Translated: CASSQDGGGSEQYF.

This clone was detected once. V usage is TRBV6-5 and J usage is TRBJ2-2, with D perhaps matching TRBD2 (6 bases). Germline V CDR1 and CDR2: MNHEY, SVGAGI. V shed 11 bases and J shed 4 bases, with 8 bases lying between them. The CDR3 runs 11 residues. CDR3 sequence: CAVSGTGELFF. DNA for the CDR3: TGTGCCGTTAGCGGCACCGGGGAGCTGTTTTTT.

The chain recombines TRBV30 with TRBJ2-1; 9 nucleotides align to TRBD2. This CDR3 is built from 13 residues. The germline CDR1 and CDR2 sequences are GTSNPN and SVGIG (reference sequence). With V trimmed by 0 bases and J by 9 bases, 3 bases remained unmatched. CDR3 residues: CAWSVLAGREQFF. The CDR3 coding sequence is TGTGCCTGGAGTGTACTAGCGGGCCGTGAGCAGTTCTTC. Variable domain in full (rest from reference TRBV30 and TRBJ2-1): SQTIHQWPATLVQPVGSPLSLECTVEGTSNPNLYWYRQAAGRGLQLLFYSVGIGQISSEVPQNLSASRPQDRQFILSSKKLLLSDSGFYLCAWSVLAGREQFFGPGTRLTVL.

The V gene is TRBV3-1 (or the pseudogene TRBV3-2), the J gene TRBJ2-1; TRBD2 is a possible D gene (5 bases). The CDR3 is 14 residues long. Trimming pared 4 bases from V and 14 bases from J, leaving 21 bases between. Germline lookup yields CDR1 LGHDT and CDR2 YNNKEL (reference sequence). The CDR3 coding sequence is TGTGCCAGCAGCCGCGTAGGGCTAGCCCCCAAGAAGTTCTTC. Translated: CASSRVGLAPKKFF.

The chain carries TRBV27 and TRBJ1-1, with TRBD1 matching over 7 bases. Germline-derived CDR1 and CDR2 are MNHEY and SMNVEV (reference sequence). This CDR3 contains 15 residues. V gave up 5 bases and J gave up 1 base; unmatched junction bases: 7. The CDR3 reads CASSPLTGTNTEAFF. The CDR3 region has the DNA TGTGCCAGCAGTCCCCTGACAGGGACGAACACTGAAGCTTTCTTT.

This chain joins TRBV9 and TRBJ1-1; D is unclear. V shed 4 bases and J shed 4 bases, with 11 bases lying between them. The length of the CDR3 is 13 residues. Germline V gives CDR1 SGDLS, CDR2 YYNGEE. The CDR3 bases are TGTGCCAGCAGCCCGGGTATAGGCACTGAAGCTTTCTTT. Its translation: CASSPGIGTEAFF.

On this clone: This CDR3 is also generated by other DNA sequences in the sample. The rearrangement uses TRBV25-1 and TRBJ1-5, with a possible D match to TRBD1 (6 bases). Germline assignment: CDR1 MGHDK and CDR2 SYGVNS. The CDR3 length is 14 residues. Trimming removed 3 bases from V and 3 bases from J, with 9 bases in between. CDR3 sequence: CASSETGYNQPQHF. The DNA for the CDR3 is TGTGCCAGCAGTGAGACAGGTTACAATCAGCCCCAGCATTTT.

The chain links TRBV6-5 to TRBJ2-3, with 8 bases that match TRBD2. This CDR3 has 14 residues. Germline lookup yields CDR1 MNHEY and CDR2 SVGAGI. With 6 bases clipped from V and 4 bases from J, the junction kept 6 bases outside the gene matches. In DNA, the CDR3 is TGTGCCAGCAGACTAGCGGCGAGGCCAGATACGCAGTATTTT. This codes for CASRLAARPDTQYF.